These 25 T cell receptor beta chains were all obtained from the same sample, sequenced in a study of T cells in Graves' hyperthyroidism and ophthalmopathy (dated by TCRdb to the late 2010s). Library preparation used multiplex PCR. These reads were obtained on an Illumina HiSeq 2000. The TCR beta CDR3 regions were amplified from the RNA transcripts. The first round of RT-PCR for the TCR CDR3 was performed with the HTBI primer set and the Qiagen OneStep RT-PCR kit. TCRdb itself trimmed the public reads at Q25 with fastp, ran MiXCR and retained productive beta chains. Rows matching on CDR3 protein sequence are summarized as one entry with the most common DNA and genes. Counted in this sample were a few hundred thousand distinct CDR3 sequences; approximately 15% of them appeared once. The top ten clones comprise around 20% of the sample. Source material: blood. These receptors originate from a woman aged 25 to 39 with Graves' ophthalmopathy.

The chain combines TRBV5-1 with TRBJ1-4, with 7 bases lining up with TRBD1. Per the germline V gene, CDR1 is SGHRS and CDR2 is YFSETQ. Trimming removed 0 bases from V and 7 bases from J; junction bases left unmatched: 12. CDR3 length: 17 residues. CDR3 bases: TGCGCCAGCAGCTTGGCCCTAGTGGGGACAGCGGGTGAAAAACTGTTTTTT. Amino acid sequence: CASSLALVGTAGEKLFF.

This clonotype came up many times. This chain connects TRBV5-6 to TRBJ2-7; D call uncertain. The CDR3 contains 13 residues. The germline V gene has CDR1 SGHDT and CDR2 YYEEEE. V lost 3 bases, J lost 2 bases, and 9 bases lay in between. In DNA, the CDR3 is TGTGCCAGCAGCTCTCAGGCCCCCTACGAGCAGTACTTC. It yields the protein CASSSQAPYEQYF.

This clonotype appeared a few times. This chain links TRBV2 with TRBJ2-5; D is perhaps TRBD1 (5 bases). Trimming took 5 bases from V and 0 from J, leaving 19 bases between them. CDR3 length equals 17 residues. Germline CDR1 SNHLY, CDR2 FYNNEI. Written as DNA, the CDR3 is TGTGCCAGCAGTTCGGACACCCCGGCTCGTGACCAAGAGACCCAGTACTTC. This codes for CASSSDTPARDQETQYF.

This clonotype was recorded at least ten times. This CDR3 is CASSDKLGLSREQYF. CDR3 sequence (DNA): TGTGCCAGCAGCGACAAATTGGGACTTTCCAGAGAGCAGTACTTC. The chain combines TRBV7-8 with TRBJ2-7; TRBD2 might be the D (6 bases). Trimming removed 5 bases from V and 7 bases from J, with 21 bases in between. CDR1 SGHVS and CDR2 FQNEAQ come from the germline V gene. The CDR3 contains 15 residues.

The chain employs TRBV5-4 and TRBJ1-1; no clear D gene. This CDR3 is built from 13 residues. The germline CDR1 and CDR2 sequences are SGHNT and YYREEE (reference sequence). Trimming removed 7 bases from V and 4 bases from J, with 14 bases in between. The CDR3 spells CASRNREGTEAFF. CDR3 coding DNA: TGTGCCAGCCGCAACCGGGAGGGCACTGAAGCTTTCTTT.

This clonotype was recorded many times. The chain combines TRBV28 with TRBJ1-5; D unresolved. Trimming cost V 6 bases and J 5 bases, with 17 bases left between them. The germline gives CDR1 MDHEN, CDR2 SYDVKM. CDR3 length equals 15 residues. In nucleotides, the CDR3 is TGTGCCAGCAGCCACTCGACCGGAGGACATCAGCCCCAGCATTTT. This translates into CASSHSTGGHQPQHF.

The chain links TRBV9 to TRBJ2-3, with 10 bases fitting TRBD1. This CDR3 region has 15 residues. The junction had 7 bases not matched to a gene; V was cut back by 5 bases and J by 4 bases. Germline CDR1 and CDR2: SGDLS and YYNGEE. The CDR3 here is CASSQTGGSADTQYF. The CDR3 DNA reads TGTGCCAGCAGTCAGACAGGGGGCAGTGCAGATACGCAGTATTTT.

The sample holds a few counts of this clonotype. This rearrangement joins TRBV19 to TRBJ2-1; 9 positions match TRBD1. J gave up 3 bases and V 8 bases, and 11 bases lay outside the gene matches. The CDR3 is 16 residues long. Germline CDR1 LNHDA, CDR2 SQIVND (reference sequence). Written as DNA, the CDR3 is TGTGCCAGTCAAAAGGGGACAGGGTTGTTCTACAATGAGCAGTTCTTC. Translating it yields CASQKGTGLFYNEQFF.

This clonotype occurred many times. This chain connects TRBV20-1 to TRBJ2-1; no firm D call. Trimming left V 0 bases short and J 3 bases short, with 18 bases between. Per the germline V gene, CDR1 is DFQATT and CDR2 is SNEGSKA (reference sequence). The CDR3 loop spans 17 amino acids. CDR3 nucleotide sequence: TGCAGTGCTAGAGACCCGACTCTAGGGTTGGGCTACAATGAGCAGTTCTTC. Residues: CSARDPTLGLGYNEQFF.

This clonotype has ten or more counts. The V call is TRBV11-2, the J call TRBJ2-1; D gene ambiguous. CDR3 length: 14 amino acids. With 3 bases removed from V and 1 base from J, the gap between germline ends came to 7 bases. Germline CDR1 is SGHAT and CDR2 is FQNNGV. The CDR3 nucleotides are TGTGCCAGCAGCTTCCGTAGGTCCTACAATGAGCAGTTCTTC. This gives the protein CASSFRRSYNEQFF.

This clonotype was found many times. The chain employs TRBV9 and TRBJ1-6; D remains unclear. V was pared by 3 bases and J by 9 bases, with 13 bases between. This CDR3 region has 14 residues. The germline V gene has CDR1 SGDLS and CDR2 YYNGEE. CDR3 region: CASSEIGPGSPLHF. CDR3 in DNA: TGTGCCAGCAGCGAGATCGGACCCGGTTCACCCCTCCACTTT.

This clonotype was detected a few times. The chain recombines TRBV24-1 with TRBJ2-3; D is possibly TRBD2 (6 bases). CDR3 size: 17 residues. Trimming removed 0 bases at V and 4 bases at J, with 16 bases between. Germline-derived CDR1 and CDR2 are KGHDR and SFDVKD. This chain's CDR3 is CATSDLTPGVGPDTQYF. CDR3 in DNA: TGTGCCACCAGTGATTTGACACCGGGGGTCGGGCCAGATACGCAGTATTTT.

The genes are TRBV5-6 and TRBJ1-2; 7 bases align to TRBD1. This CDR3 comprises 16 residues. V gave up 6 bases and J gave up 8 bases; unmatched junction bases: 19. Germline V gene sequence: CDR1 SGHDT, CDR2 YYEEEE. The CDR3 is CASTMHRDSDLLGYTF. In DNA form, the CDR3 reads TGTGCCAGCACAATGCACCGGGACAGCGACCTTTTGGGCTACACCTTC.

This clonotype was recorded at least ten times. This rearrangement joins TRBV15 to TRBJ2-7, with TRBD1 matching over 8 bases. Germline lookup yields CDR1 LNHNV and CDR2 YYDKDF (reference sequence). CDR3 length: 16 residues. Trimming at V came to 0 bases and at J to 3 bases, leaving 7 bases not matched to a gene. CDR3 bases: TGTGCCACCAGCAGAGATTTGCGTGGACAGGGCTACGAGCAGTACTTC. Protein: CATSRDLRGQGYEQYF.

The sample holds many counts of this clonotype. This chain links TRBV12-3 or TRBV12-4 with TRBJ1-2, with 9 positions matching TRBD1. V lost 5 bases and J lost 7; bases outside the gene matches: 5. The CDR3 covers 13 residues. The CDR3 nucleotides are TGTGCCAGCAGTCAACAGGGGGCGGTTGGCTACACCTTC. Amino acid sequence: CASSQQGAVGYTF.

This clonotype was recorded many times. The CDR3 coding sequence is TGTGCCAGCAGCCAAGACTGGGCCTCCCGGGAGACCCAGTACTTC. Its translation: CASSQDWASRETQYF. V is TRBV3-1 and J is TRBJ2-5; no clear D gene. Germline CDR1 reads LGHDT; CDR2 reads YNNKEL (reference sequence). The CDR3 covers 15 residues. Between the trimmed V and J ends, which lost 0 bases and 5 bases, there was a span of 13 bases.

This clonotype has at least ten counts. The genes are TRBV7-9 and TRBJ2-3, with D perhaps TRBD2 (5 bases). Trimming took off 5 bases at V and 1 base at J, with 13 bases between the two ends. Germline CDR1 SEHNR, CDR2 FQNEAQ (reference sequence). The CDR3 consists of 15 residues. In DNA, the CDR3 is TGTGCCAGCAGCCCCCCGGACTCACGCACAGATACGCAGTATTTT. Translation gives CASSPPDSRTDTQYF.

About this clonotype: Being one base from a much bigger clone, this may be a read error. The chain is built from TRBV6-4 and TRBJ2-2; D not certain. From germline, CDR1 is MRHNA and CDR2 SNTAGT. The ends were cut back, 7 bases at V and 4 bases at J, with 7 bases in the middle. The CDR3 sequence is 12 residues long. CDR3 coding DNA: TGTGCCAGCACCCTCCCCACCGGGGAGCTGTTTTTT. It codes for CASTLPTGELFF.

A remark on this clonotype: One junction end disagrees with the germline gene, perhaps due to a read error. The CDR3 reads CASSLEGVGDF. In DNA, the CDR3 is TGTGCCAGCAGCTTAGAGGGGGTTGGGGACTTC. The chain employs TRBV7-9 and TRBJ2-5, with a possible D match to TRBD1 (6 bases). CDR1 and CDR2 from the germline V gene are SEHNR and FQNEAQ (reference sequence). This CDR3 contains 11 residues. The whole variable domain, remainder taken from reference TRBV7-9 and TRBJ2-5, is DTGVSQNPRHKITKRGQNVTFRCDPISEHNRLYWYRQTLGQGPEFLTYFQNEAQLEKSRLLSDRFSAERPKGSFSTLEIQRTEQGDSAMYLCASSLEGVGDFGPGTRLLVL.

This clonotype occurred many times. The J gene is TRBJ1-3, the V gene TRBV28; 7 bases match TRBD1. The germline V gene encodes CDR1 MDHEN and CDR2 SYDVKM. This CDR3 has 16 residues. With V trimmed by 7 bases and J by 0 bases, 9 bases remained unmatched. The CDR3 sequence is CASIQGGQSSGNTIYF. The CDR3 nucleotides are TGTGCCAGCATCCAAGGGGGCCAGAGCTCTGGAAACACCATATATTTT.

On this clonotype: A much larger clone lies one base from this, so it may be a read error. The rearrangement joins TRBV6-1 to TRBJ2-7; TRBD1 agrees at 9 bases. Germline CDR1 MNHNS, CDR2 SASEGT. The CDR3 totals 13 residues. Losses at the gene ends were 10 bases for V and 5 bases for J; bases not matched to a gene: 9. The CDR3 bases are TGTGCCAACAGCGCGGACAGGGGCAACGAGCAGTACTTC. It translates to CANSADRGNEQYF.

This clonotype showed up many times. The CDR3 bases are TGTGCCAGCAGCCAAGATTGGTCCTACGAGCAGTACTTC. Translated: CASSQDWSYEQYF. V and J are TRBV5-8 and TRBJ2-7, with D unclear. Deletions cut 4 bases from V and 1 base from J, with 9 bases between. CDR1 is SGHTS and CDR2 is YDEGEE in the germline V gene. The CDR3 loop spans 13 amino acids.

The V call is TRBV19, the J call TRBJ1-5; weak D call: TRBD1 (5 bases). Between the trimmed V and J ends, which lost 3 bases and 0 bases, there was a span of 6 bases. The CDR3 runs 14 residues. Looked up from germline, CDR1 is LNHDA and CDR2 is SQIVND (reference sequence). The DNA for the CDR3 is TGTGCCAGTAGTATTGGGGGTAGCAATCAGCCCCAGCATTTT. Its protein is CASSIGGSNQPQHF.

The J gene is TRBJ1-5, the V gene TRBV6-1; 7 nucleotides agree with TRBD1. The CDR3 loop spans 15 amino acids. The V gene end was trimmed by 7 bases and the J gene end by 4 bases; junction bases not matched to a gene: 10. Looked up from germline, CDR1 is MNHNS and CDR2 is SASEGT. CDR3 region: CASTPSGQVNQPQHF. The CDR3 bases are TGTGCCAGCACCCCTAGCGGACAGGTGAATCAGCCCCAGCATTTT.

This clonotype came up once. This chain uses TRBV7-3 with TRBJ2-5, with 9 bases matching TRBD2. The ends lost 5 bases at V and 6 bases at J; junction bases unmatched: 7. This CDR3 has 14 amino acids. The germline gives CDR1 SGHTA, CDR2 FQGTGA. CDR3 loop: CASSLSGGFQTQYF. Here the CDR3 DNA reads TGTGCCAGCAGCCTTAGCGGGGGTTTTCAGACCCAGTACTTC. The full variable domain, rest sourced from reference TRBV7-3 and TRBJ2-5, is GAGVSQTPSNKVTEKGKYVELRCDPISGHTALYWYRQSLGQGPEFLIYFQGTGAADDSGLPNDRFFAVRPEGSVSTLKIQRTERGDSAVYLCASSLSGGFQTQYFGPGTRLLVL.